These 24 T cell receptor beta chains originate from one sample sequenced in a study of PD-L1 blockade in urothelial cancer (TCRdb year 2017). Library method: the immunoSEQ multiplex PCR assay. In TCRdb, the immuneACCESS table is reduced to in-frame sequences with V and J assigned. These tables do not hold every clone; where another copy was compared, an unresolved V gene accounts for under half, and the others remain unexplained. The sample table records approximately 46,000 clones; more than 75% of these occur just once. Approximately 2.7% of the sample is in the top ten clones. The material sequenced was PBMCs, taken around atezolizumab (anti-PD-L1) treatment. These receptor sequences come from a man aged 65-85 years with urothelial cancer.

As regards this clone: One end of the junction fails to match germline, which may point to a read error. The genes are TRBV29-1 and TRBJ2-2; possibly TRBD2 for D (5 bases). Germline V gene lookup returns CDR1 SQVTM and CDR2 ANQGSEA. The CDR3 consists of 14 residues. Here the CDR3 DNA reads TGCAGCCTAATGGTGGGTTCTGCGGGCCGGGGAGCTGTTTTT. Protein sequence: CSLMVGSAGRGAVF.

This chain uses TRBV10-3 with TRBJ2-7; 9 bases map to TRBD2. The CDR3 has 14 amino acids. Germline V lookup: CDR1 ENHRY, CDR2 SYGVKD. The trim removed 6 bases at V and 5 bases at J, leaving 8 bases unmatched. CDR3: CAIRQAGGLDEQYF. The DNA of the CDR3 is TGTGCCATCAGGCAAGCGGGAGGTCTTGACGAGCAGTACTTC.

This rearrangement joins TRBV5-1 to TRBJ2-1; 8 bases are a match to TRBD2. CDR3 length: 15 amino acids. CDR1 is SGHRS and CDR2 is YFSETQ in the germline V gene. The V and J ends lost 4 bases and 0 bases, in that order; junction bases with no gene match: 3. CDR3 sequence reads: CASSRRGASYNEQFF. CDR3 coding DNA: TGCGCCAGCAGCCGGCGGGGGGCCTCCTACAATGAGCAGTTCTTC.

This chain's CDR3 is CASSDDRVATNEKLFF. In DNA, the CDR3 is TGTGCCAGCAGCGACGACAGGGTTGCAACTAATGAAAAACTGTTTTTT. This rearrangement joins TRBV9 to TRBJ1-4; 7 positions agree with TRBD1. From germline, CDR1 is SGDLS and CDR2 YYNGEE. The CDR3 is made up of 16 amino acids. With 3 bases clipped from V and 0 bases from J, the junction kept 5 bases outside the gene matches.

The chain has TRBV7-3 and TRBJ2-1, with TRBD2 matching 16 bases. This CDR3 is 16 amino acids long. The V gene's germline CDR1 is SGHTA and CDR2 FQGTGA. V lost 5 bases, J lost 8 bases, and 6 bases stayed unmatched. The CDR3 loop reads CASSLGLAGGGDEQFF. The CDR3 DNA is TGTGCCAGCAGCCTGGGACTAGCGGGAGGGGGCGATGAGCAGTTCTTC. The whole variable domain, filled in from reference TRBV7-3 and TRBJ2-1, reads GAGVSQTPSNKVTEKGKYVELRCDPISGHTALYWYRQSLGQGPEFLIYFQGTGAADDSGLPNDRFFAVRPEGSVSTLKIQRTERGDSAVYLCASSLGLAGGGDEQFFGPGTRLTVL.

The J gene is TRBJ1-2, the V gene TRBV28; D might be TRBD1 (5 bases). Germline CDR1 and CDR2: MDHEN and SYDVKM. The CDR3 totals 13 residues. V was trimmed by 2 bases and J by 4 bases, leaving 8 bases between them. The CDR3 spells CASSLNTGYGYTF. The DNA of the CDR3 is TGTGCCAGCAGTTTAAATACAGGCTATGGCTACACCTTC.

The chain couples TRBV11-2 to TRBJ2-7; no reliable D call. The V end lost 5 bases, the J end lost 3 bases, and 17 bases lay between the germline ends. Germline CDR1 SGHAT, CDR2 FQNNGV. The CDR3 contains 15 residues. The CDR3 spells CASSELVVYDYEQYF. The CDR3 region has the DNA TGTGCCAGCAGCGAATTGGTAGTTTACGACTACGAGCAGTACTTC.

J is TRBJ2-3 and V is TRBV14; no firm D call. Trimming stripped 0 bases from V and 15 bases from J, with 16 bases between. CDR1 is SGHDN, CDR2 FVKESK, per germline. There are 13 residues in the CDR3. DNA for the CDR3: TGTGCCAGCAGCCAAGATCTCGGTGCTTCTAAATATTTT. Translated, it gives CASSQDLGASKYF.

CDR3: CASSQGPLYQPQHF. CDR3 in DNA: TGTGCCAGCAGCCAAGGGCCCCTCTATCAGCCCCAGCATTTT. The chain recombines TRBV4-2 with TRBJ1-5; no firm D call. Germline V gene lookup returns CDR1 LGHNA and CDR2 YNFKEQ. Trimming removed 1 base from V and 5 bases from J, with 9 bases in between. The CDR3 consists of 14 residues.

This clone showed up just a few times. V is TRBV10-3 and J is TRBJ2-5; TRBD1 agrees at 9 bases. The J segment lost 2 bases and the V segment lost 6 bases, leaving 4 bases of the junction unmatched. Germline values: CDR1 ENHRY, CDR2 SYGVKD. The CDR3 has 14 residues. The CDR3 is CAIRKGQGQETQYF. Here the CDR3 DNA reads TGTGCCATCAGAAAGGGACAGGGACAAGAGACCCAGTACTTC.

V gene TRBV6-5 combines with J gene TRBJ2-3; D unresolved. CDR3 length: 15 amino acids. CDR1 and CDR2 from the germline V gene are MNHEY and SVGAGI. Trimming cost V 5 bases and J 2 bases, with 14 bases left between them. The DNA of the CDR3 is TGTGCCAGCAGTCCCTTCGAGCGAGCCACAGATACGCAGTATTTT. It translates to CASSPFERATDTQYF.

The CDR3 loop reads CSVVGQGPYEQYF. The CDR3 DNA follows: TGCAGCGTTGTGGGACAGGGCCCCTACGAGCAGTACTTC. The rearrangement uses TRBV29-1 and TRBJ2-7, with 9 bases that match TRBD1. The germline gives CDR1 SQVTM, CDR2 ANQGSEA. V was clipped by 4 bases and J by 2 bases; unmatched bases: 3. The CDR3 runs to 13 residues.

V and J are TRBV25-1 and TRBJ1-2; TRBD1 matches 8 bases. The germline V gene has CDR1 MGHDK and CDR2 SYGVNS. The ends lost 3 bases at V and 8 bases at J; junction bases unmatched: 14. The CDR3 runs to 16 residues. CDR3 coding DNA: TGTGCCAGCAGTGATGACCACAGGGGGATGACGAGCGGCTACACCTTC. Amino acid sequence: CASSDDHRGMTSGYTF.

This sequence joins TRBV7-2 and TRBJ1-4, with D perhaps TRBD1 (6 bases). This CDR3 is built from 14 residues. V lost 1 base, J lost 5 bases, and 8 bases lay in between. Germline values: CDR1 SGHTA, CDR2 FQGNSA. Here the CDR3 reads CASSLDRVNEKLFF. The CDR3 DNA reads TGTGCCAGCAGCTTAGACAGGGTGAATGAAAAACTGTTTTTT.

The V and J genes are TRBV6-1 and TRBJ1-4, with 7 bases that match TRBD1. V lost 7 bases, J lost 3 bases, and 5 bases stayed unmatched. From germline, CDR1 is MNHNS and CDR2 SASEGT. This CDR3 spans 14 amino acids. The DNA for the CDR3 is TGTGCCAGCAATTCCGGGACAGCTAATGAAAAACTGTTTTTT. As protein: CASNSGTANEKLFF.

This clone was seen a handful of times. The chain combines TRBV7-9 with TRBJ2-1; TRBD1 matches at 9 bases. Trimming cost V 5 bases and J 6 bases; bases outside gene matches: 11. CDR1 SEHNR and CDR2 FQNEAQ come from the germline V gene (reference sequence). The CDR3 is made up of 16 amino acids. The CDR3 region is CASSQQQGAFGNEQFF. Here the CDR3 DNA reads TGTGCCAGCAGCCAACAACAGGGGGCATTCGGCAATGAGCAGTTCTTC.

Only a few counts were recorded for this clone. The rearrangement uses TRBV7-2 and TRBJ1-1; 8 nucleotides line up with TRBD1. J lost 7 bases, V lost 7 bases, and 11 bases had no gene match. The CDR3 runs 14 residues. Germline CDR1 SGHTA, CDR2 FQGNSA. The CDR3 DNA reads as TGTGCCAGCACCTCGACAGGGGCCAACTTTGAAGCTTTCTTT. This gives the protein CASTSTGANFEAFF.

This chain links TRBV9 with TRBJ2-3; TRBD2 aligns across 10 bases. CDR1 is SGDLS, CDR2 YYNGEE, per germline. Trimming took 0 bases from V and 3 from J; bases not matched to a gene: 7. The CDR3 is 17 amino acids. The CDR3 protein is CASSVAGTSAPTDTQYF. The CDR3 nucleotides are TGTGCCAGCAGCGTAGCTGGGACTAGCGCCCCGACAGATACGCAGTATTTT.

J is TRBJ2-1 and V is TRBV7-8; TRBD2 aligns across 13 bases. Germline CDR1 reads SGHVS; CDR2 reads FQNEAQ. The CDR3 is made up of 17 amino acids. J lost 8 bases, V lost 4 bases, and 11 bases had no gene match. CDR3 DNA: TGTGCCAGCAGCTCATCCGGACTAGCGGGAGTCCCATATGAGCAGTTCTTC. Its protein is CASSSSGLAGVPYEQFF.

The genes are TRBV29-1 and TRBJ2-5; 8 nucleotides line up with TRBD2. V trimming: 2 bases; J trimming: 4 bases; junction bases outside the gene matches: 9. CDR1 is SQVTM and CDR2 is ANQGSEA in the germline V gene. The CDR3 totals 15 residues. The CDR3 nucleotides read TGCAGCGTTGAAAGGGTCGGGGGGGTAGTAGAGACCCAGTACTTC. Its protein product is CSVERVGGVVETQYF.

The rearrangement joins TRBV7-2 to TRBJ2-1; 7 bases are shared with TRBD1. The CDR3 is 13 amino acids. The V gene's germline CDR1 is SGHTA and CDR2 FQGNSA. Trimming cost V 5 bases and J 11 bases; bases outside gene matches: 9. The CDR3 nucleotides read TGTGCCAGCAGCGTAGACGGGACAGCTAAGCAGTTCTTC. Its translation is CASSVDGTAKQFF.

The chain links TRBV28 to TRBJ2-5; 12 bases match TRBD2. The CDR3 extends over 16 amino acids. Unmatched junction bases numbered 8, after V lost 5 bases and J lost 4 bases. Germline CDR1 is MDHEN and CDR2 is SYDVKM. Here the CDR3 reads CASSHLRLAGVETQYF. DNA for the CDR3: TGTGCCAGCAGTCACCTCCGACTAGCGGGGGTAGAGACCCAGTACTTC.

V gene TRBV7-2 combines with J gene TRBJ2-7, with D perhaps matching TRBD2 (5 bases). There are 16 residues in the CDR3. V lost 5 bases, J lost 4 bases, and 21 bases lay in between. Germline lookup yields CDR1 SGHTA and CDR2 FQGNSA. As DNA, the CDR3 is TGTGCCAGCAGCCTTACCCCCCTAGCAGGAGTATACGAGCAGTACTTC. Translation gives CASSLTPLAGVYEQYF.

This chain joins TRBV14 and TRBJ2-1; 8 bases are shared with TRBD1. Germline values: CDR1 SGHDN, CDR2 FVKESK. Losses at the gene ends were 0 bases for V and 15 bases for J; bases not matched to a gene: 10. There are 14 residues in the CDR3. The CDR3 coding sequence is TGTGCCAGCAGCCAAGATAGAAGGCCAGGGGGCGGGTTCTTC. Its translation is CASSQDRRPGGGFF.